The entry below gives a single T cell receptor (beta chain) sequence along with its context. Its antigen is currently unknown. The data were produced by immunoSEQ multiplex PCR, yet TCRdb's version contains in-frame clones alone and is incomplete. Found here are some 130,000 clones, roughly 91% of them singletons; the top ten hold about 9%. These data originate in a study of T cell responses to AZD1222 COVID-19 vaccine. Study results and limitations: Most donors were white British and more were female, and clonal diversity was possibly underestimated. Receipt of two AZD1222 doses was followed by a rise in Spike-specific TCR breadth and depth.

Germline V gene sequence: CDR1 SGHRS, CDR2 YFSETQ. The junction had 12 bases not matched to a gene; V was cut back by 4 bases and J by 7 bases. This CDR3 contains 15 residues. This chain connects TRBV5-1 to TRBJ1-1, with TRBD1 identical over 8 bases. This sample comprised peripheral blood, obtained on day 0 of AZD1222 vaccination. This TCR was sampled from an adult in good health. The CDR3 reads CASSGGRTGGSEAFF. The CDR3 DNA sequence: TGCGCCAGCAGCGGAGGACGTACAGGGGGTAGTGAAGCTTTCTTT.